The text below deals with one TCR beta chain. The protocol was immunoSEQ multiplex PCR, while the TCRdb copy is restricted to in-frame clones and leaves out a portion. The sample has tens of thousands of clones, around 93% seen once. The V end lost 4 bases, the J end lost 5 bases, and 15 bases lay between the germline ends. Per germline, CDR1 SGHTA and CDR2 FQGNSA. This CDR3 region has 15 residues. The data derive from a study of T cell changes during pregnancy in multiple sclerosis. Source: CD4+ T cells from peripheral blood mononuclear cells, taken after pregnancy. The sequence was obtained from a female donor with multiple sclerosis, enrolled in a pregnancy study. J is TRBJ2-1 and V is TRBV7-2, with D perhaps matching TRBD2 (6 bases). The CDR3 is CASSYFSGLNNEQFF. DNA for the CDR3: TGTGCCAGCAGCTACTTTAGCGGACTCAACAATGAGCAGTTCTTC.